Presented here are 2 T cell receptor beta chains from one specimen sequenced in a study of OX40 agonist ivuxolimab in advanced cancers. The repertoire was sequenced with immunoSEQ multiplex PCR; TCRdb's copy has only in-frame clones and lacks some. The data show 15,000 to 20,000 clones, with 73% seen just once and 26% held by the top ten. This material consisted of CD4+ or CD8+ T cells sorted from blood, taken in a trial of the OX40 agonist ivuxolimab. The receptors here all came from an adult with an advanced solid tumor such as melanoma, head and neck, liver or kidney cancer.

V gene TRBV19 combines with J gene TRBJ1-5, with a weak D call TRBD1 (5 bases). V shed 6 bases and J shed 4 bases, with 13 bases lying between them. Per germline, CDR1 LNHDA and CDR2 SQIVND (reference sequence). CDR3 size: 14 residues. The CDR3 DNA reads as TGTGCCAGTAGATGGGGGGATGCTAATCAGCCCCAGCATTTT. This codes for CASRWGDANQPQHF.

The chain is built from TRBV27 and TRBJ2-7, with 10 bases fitting TRBD2. CDR1 is MNHEY and CDR2 is SMNVEV in the germline V gene (reference sequence). The length of the CDR3 is 15 residues. V was pared by 6 bases and J by 2 bases, with 7 bases of the junction left unmatched. CDR3 residues: CASSNRLAGTYEQYF. The CDR3 DNA reads as TGTGCCAGCAGCAACCGACTAGCGGGCACCTACGAGCAGTACTTC.